The clone carrying this T cell receptor beta chain was observed a few times. The data belong to a study of blood T cells in healthy people across ages. Primed by a sample-barcoded 5' primer and a J-beta primer mix, a second PCR proceeded for roughly 6 to 12 cycles. TCRdb called the 5' RACE reads again in MiXCR, with one record for every CDR3 protein. The sample includes hundreds of thousands of distinct CDR3 sequences, approximately 30% of them seen just once. Sequencing was carried out using blood. The clonotype comes from a woman of 80 years or more in good health.

The CDR3 loop is CASTQPGGSNYGYTF. The CDR3 nucleotides are TGTGCCAGCACCCAGCCTGGGGGGTCTAACTATGGCTACACCTTC. The rearrangement links TRBV2 to TRBJ1-2, with a possible D match to TRBD1 (5 bases). CDR3 length equals 15 residues. Germline V CDR1 and CDR2: SNHLY, FYNNEI. Trimming left V 7 bases short and J 0 bases short, with 15 bases between.